A single sample is the source of the 19 T cell receptor beta chains below, sequenced in a study of T cells in localized non-small cell lung cancer. Only in-frame clones appear in the TCRdb table, and some are missing; sequencing was by immunoSEQ multiplex PCR. The profile covers around 19,000 clones, with roughly nine tenths appearing a single time and less than 3% taken by the ten largest. The starting material was peripheral blood, obtained before any cancer treatment. These receptors were obtained from a woman aged 35-70 years with stage I lung adenocarcinoma.

This clone was seen only once. The V call is TRBV5-1, the J call TRBJ2-2, with D perhaps given as TRBD1 or TRBD2 (5 bases each). The V gene lost 4 bases and the J gene lost 6 bases, with 13 bases spanning the gap. Germline V gene lookup returns CDR1 SGHRS and CDR2 YFSETQ. This CDR3 region has 14 residues. The DNA for the CDR3 is TGCGCCAGCAGCCCCGGGGCCTTGGCCGGGGAGCTGTTTTTT. This encodes CASSPGALAGELFF.

The chain has TRBV6-4 and TRBJ2-3, with 10 nucleotides matching TRBD2. CDR3 length: 18 residues. After removal of 3 bases from V and 1 base from J, the junction contained 10 bases not matched to a gene. CDR1 and CDR2 (germline): MRHNA, SNTAGT. The CDR3 loop reads CASSEVAGGAGGTDTQYF. The CDR3 DNA reads TGTGCCAGCAGTGAGGTAGCGGGAGGTGCCGGTGGCACAGATACGCAGTATTTT.

This clone was seen just once. One junction end does not reproduce the germline sequence, and a read error may be involved. The gene calls are TRBV7-7 and TRBJ2-5, with a possible D match to TRBD2 (5 bases). The germline gives CDR1 SSHAT, CDR2 FNYEAQ (reference sequence). The CDR3 runs to 15 residues. The CDR3 is CASSLLSASQETQYF. Written as DNA, the CDR3 is TGTGCTAGCAGCTTACTTAGCGCCTCACAAGAGACCCAGTACTTC.

V gene TRBV7-2 combines with J gene TRBJ2-1; 10 bases are a match to TRBD2. CDR1 is SGHTA and CDR2 is FQGNSA in the germline V gene. This CDR3 contains 15 residues. Trimming took 1 base from V and 8 from J; bases not matched to a gene: 5. CDR3 bases: TGTGCCAGCAGCTTAGAAAGCGGGAGGGGTGATGAGCAGTTCTTC. Its protein product is CASSLESGRGDEQFF.

The rearrangement links TRBV9 to TRBJ1-1, with TRBD1 matching over 8 bases. The CDR3 extends over 16 amino acids. The germline gives CDR1 SGDLS, CDR2 YYNGEE. J lost 0 bases, V lost 7 bases, and 11 bases had no gene match. In DNA form, the CDR3 reads TGTGCCAGCGGACTTCACCAGGGGGCAGTGAACACTGAAGCTTTCTTT. Protein product: CASGLHQGAVNTEAFF.

The rearrangement uses TRBV7-9 and TRBJ2-1; D tentatively reads TRBD1 or TRBD2 (5 bases each). Germline lookup yields CDR1 SEHNR and CDR2 FQNEAQ (reference sequence). This CDR3 contains 15 residues. V was trimmed by 3 bases and J by 5 bases, leaving 14 bases between them. This chain's CDR3 is CASSLRYGTHNEQFF. DNA for the CDR3: TGTGCCAGCAGCTTGCGGTACGGGACCCACAATGAGCAGTTCTTC.

V usage is TRBV5-1 and J usage is TRBJ2-2, with 8 bases that match TRBD2. In germline, CDR1 is SGHRS, CDR2 YFSETQ. J lost 6 bases, V lost 4 bases, and 8 bases had no gene match. This CDR3 comprises 15 residues. CDR3 sequence: CASSMSGRRAGELFF. CDR3 DNA: TGCGCCAGCAGCATGAGCGGGAGAAGGGCCGGGGAGCTGTTTTTT.

V and J are TRBV4-3 and TRBJ2-6, with D possibly TRBD1 on 6 matching bases. V lost 3 bases and J lost 2, with 20 bases in between. Germline values: CDR1 LGHNA, CDR2 YSLEER. CDR3 size: 19 residues. The CDR3 nucleotides read TGCGCCAGCAGCCATCCGAGCCAGGGGTACGCTGCTGGGGCCAACGTCCTGACTTTC. Translated, it gives CASSHPSQGYAAGANVLTF.

The CDR3 is CASSDAIGGKGDYEQYF. CDR3 in DNA: TGTGCCAGCAGCGACGCCATAGGGGGGAAGGGGGACTACGAGCAGTACTTC. The V gene is TRBV28, the J gene TRBJ2-7; either TRBD1 or TRBD2 may supply D (6 bases each). The germline V and J ends were trimmed by 6 bases and 3 bases, with 24 bases remaining between them. The CDR3 covers 17 residues. Looked up from germline, CDR1 is MDHEN and CDR2 is SYDVKM.

The chain links TRBV11-2 to TRBJ2-4, with TRBD1 identical over 8 bases. Germline-derived CDR1 and CDR2 are SGHAT and FQNNGV. The V and J ends lost 6 bases and 9 bases, in that order; junction bases with no gene match: 10. There are 14 residues in the CDR3. The CDR3 is CASRPDRGQPIQYF. The CDR3 DNA reads as TGTGCCAGCAGGCCCGACAGGGGCCAGCCCATTCAGTACTTC.

The chain has TRBV2 and TRBJ1-1; D gene unclear. Germline CDR1 and CDR2: SNHLY and FYNNEI. CDR3 size: 12 residues. Between the trimmed V and J ends, which lost 6 bases and 5 bases, there was a span of 10 bases. The CDR3 spells CASREQVTEAFF. Written as DNA, the CDR3 is TGTGCCAGCAGGGAACAAGTAACTGAAGCTTTCTTT.

The genes are TRBV5-1 and TRBJ2-2, with D possibly TRBD2 on 5 matching bases. The germline gives CDR1 SGHRS, CDR2 YFSETQ. V gave up 0 bases and J gave up 6 bases, with 15 bases separating them. The CDR3 is 16 amino acids. As DNA, the CDR3 is TGCGCCAGCAGCTTGGTAGGCGGGTCGATGGCCGGGGAGCTGTTTTTT. Translation gives CASSLVGGSMAGELFF.

The chain carries TRBV18 and TRBJ2-5; D may be TRBD1 or TRBD2 (6 bases each). The germline gives CDR1 KGHSH, CDR2 LQKENI. This CDR3 comprises 15 residues. Trimming removed 3 bases at V and 3 bases at J, with 14 bases between. CDR3 in amino acids: CASSPEQGGEETQYF. The CDR3 nucleotides read TGTGCCAGCTCACCCGAACAGGGCGGGGAAGAGACCCAGTACTTC. The variable domain in full, with the rest retrieved from reference TRBV18 and TRBJ2-5, is NAGVMQNPRHLVRRRGQEARLRCSPMKGHSHVYWYRQLPEEGLKFMVYLQKENIIDESGMPKERFSAEFPKEGPSILRIQQVVRGDSAAYFCASSPEQGGEETQYFGPGTRLLVL.

The chain is built from TRBV7-9 and TRBJ1-5, with TRBD1 as a possible D gene (5 bases). Germline CDR1 and CDR2: SEHNR and FQNEAQ (reference sequence). V was cut by 5 bases and J by 4 bases, with 12 bases left in between. There are 14 residues in the CDR3. The CDR3 coding sequence is TGTGCCAGCAGCCGGGACGGGTTTAATCAGCCCCAGCATTTT. Translating it yields CASSRDGFNQPQHF.

V and J are TRBV28 and TRBJ2-7, with D perhaps TRBD1 or TRBD2 (6 bases each). V was shortened by 4 bases and J by 2 bases, with 18 bases between the two germline ends. Germline-derived CDR1 and CDR2 are MDHEN and SYDVKM. The CDR3 runs 16 residues. The CDR3 DNA sequence: TGTGCCAGCAGTTCCCCCGGGGGAGGACAGACCTACGAGCAGTACTTC. Protein sequence: CASSSPGGGQTYEQYF.

V and J are TRBV4-1 and TRBJ2-4; D uncertain. This CDR3 comprises 15 residues. V gave up 2 bases and J gave up 0 bases, with 8 bases separating them. Germline loops: CDR1 MGHRA, CDR2 YSYEKL. The CDR3 is CASSQSPLAKNIQYF. The CDR3 bases are TGCGCCAGCAGCCAATCTCCCCTAGCCAAAAACATTCAGTACTTC.

This clone was found a few times. The chain has TRBV12-5 and TRBJ2-1; D perhaps matches TRBD1 (6 bases). The CDR3 extends over 11 amino acids. Germline CDR1 is LGHNT and CDR2 is FRNRAP. Trimming cost V 5 bases and J 7 bases, with 6 bases left between them. CDR3: CASGRGNEQFF. CDR3 nucleotides: TGTGCTAGTGGTAGGGGGAATGAGCAGTTCTTC.

This clone was observed a single time. The chain couples TRBV6-5 to TRBJ1-1, with D uncertain. Trimming left V 7 bases short and J 1 base short, with 4 bases between. Germline V gene sequence: CDR1 MNHEY, CDR2 SVGAGI. CDR3 length: 11 amino acids. The CDR3 loop reads CASNGNTEAFF. CDR3 nucleotide sequence: TGTGCCAGCAATGGGAACACTGAAGCTTTCTTT.

V usage is TRBV28 and J usage is TRBJ1-5, with D possibly matching TRBD1 (5 bases). CDR3 length equals 12 residues. The germline V gene has CDR1 MDHEN and CDR2 SYDVKM. V was shortened by 3 bases and J by 7 bases, with 7 bases between the two germline ends. CDR3 sequence (DNA): TGTGCCAGCAGTTTGACAGCACAGCCCCAGCATTTT. This encodes CASSLTAQPQHF.